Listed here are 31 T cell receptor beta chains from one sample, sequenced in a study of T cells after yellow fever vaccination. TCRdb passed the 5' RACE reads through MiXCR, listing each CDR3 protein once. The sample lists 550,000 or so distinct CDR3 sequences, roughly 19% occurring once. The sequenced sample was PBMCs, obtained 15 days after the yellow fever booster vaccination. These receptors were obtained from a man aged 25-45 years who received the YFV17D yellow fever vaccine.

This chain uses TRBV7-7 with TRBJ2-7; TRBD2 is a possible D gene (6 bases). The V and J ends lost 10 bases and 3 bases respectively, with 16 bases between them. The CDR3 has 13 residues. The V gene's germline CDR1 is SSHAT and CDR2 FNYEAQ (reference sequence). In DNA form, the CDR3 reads TGTGCCAAACGGGACTCTACTATCTACGAGCAGTACTTC. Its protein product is CAKRDSTIYEQYF.

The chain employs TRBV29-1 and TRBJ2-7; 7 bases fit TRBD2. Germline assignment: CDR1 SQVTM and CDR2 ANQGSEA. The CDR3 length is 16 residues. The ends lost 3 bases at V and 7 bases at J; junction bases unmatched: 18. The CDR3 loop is CSVDCLAGVSSQEQYF. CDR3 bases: TGCAGCGTTGACTGCCTTGCGGGGGTGAGCTCTCAAGAGCAGTACTTC.

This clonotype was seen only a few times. The CDR3 DNA is TGCAGTGCTAAGGGACTAGCGGGAGGGGAGCGAGTCACAGATACGCAGTATTTT. Translating it yields CSAKGLAGGERVTDTQYF. The chain links TRBV20-1 to TRBJ2-3; 16 bases fit TRBD2. CDR3 length: 18 residues. The junction had 9 bases not matched to a gene; V was cut back by 4 bases and J by 2 bases. Germline V gives CDR1 DFQATT, CDR2 SNEGSKA (reference sequence).

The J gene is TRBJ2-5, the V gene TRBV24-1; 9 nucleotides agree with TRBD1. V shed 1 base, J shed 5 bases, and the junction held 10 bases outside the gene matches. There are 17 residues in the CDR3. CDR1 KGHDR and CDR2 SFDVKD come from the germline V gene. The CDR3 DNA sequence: TGTGCCACCAGTGATTTCGTTACGACAGGGGGACATGAGACCCAGTACTTC. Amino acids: CATSDFVTTGGHETQYF.

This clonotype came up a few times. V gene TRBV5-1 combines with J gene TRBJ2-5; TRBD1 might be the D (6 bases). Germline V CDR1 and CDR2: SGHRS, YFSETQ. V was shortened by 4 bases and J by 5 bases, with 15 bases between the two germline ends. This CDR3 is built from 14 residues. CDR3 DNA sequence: TGCGCCAGCAGCGTCCGGGACACCTCGGAGACCCAGTACTTC. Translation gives CASSVRDTSETQYF.

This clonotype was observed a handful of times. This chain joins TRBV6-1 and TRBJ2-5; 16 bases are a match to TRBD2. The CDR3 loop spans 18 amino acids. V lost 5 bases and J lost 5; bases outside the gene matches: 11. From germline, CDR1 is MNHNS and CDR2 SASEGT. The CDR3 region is CASSPPGLAGGPGETQYF. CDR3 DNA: TGTGCCAGCAGTCCCCCGGGACTAGCGGGAGGGCCGGGGGAGACCCAGTACTTC.

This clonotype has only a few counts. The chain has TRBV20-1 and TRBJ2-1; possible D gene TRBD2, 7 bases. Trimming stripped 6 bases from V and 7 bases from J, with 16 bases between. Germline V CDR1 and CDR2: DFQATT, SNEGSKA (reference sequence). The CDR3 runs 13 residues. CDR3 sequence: CSAQRGRVNEQFF. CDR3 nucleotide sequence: TGCAGTGCCCAAAGGGGGAGGGTAAATGAGCAGTTCTTC.

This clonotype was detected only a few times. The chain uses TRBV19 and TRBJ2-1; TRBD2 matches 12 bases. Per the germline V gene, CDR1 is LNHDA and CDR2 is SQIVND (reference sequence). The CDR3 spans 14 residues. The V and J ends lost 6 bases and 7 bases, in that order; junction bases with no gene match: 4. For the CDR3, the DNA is TGTGCCAGTAGGACTAGCGGGAGTCGGAATGAGCAGTTCTTC. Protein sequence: CASRTSGSRNEQFF.

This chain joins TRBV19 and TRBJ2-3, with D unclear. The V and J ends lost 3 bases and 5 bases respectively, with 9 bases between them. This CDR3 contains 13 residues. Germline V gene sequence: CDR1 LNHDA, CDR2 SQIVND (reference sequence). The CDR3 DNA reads TGTGCCAGTAGTATGCTCCCCGGAGATACGCAGTATTTT. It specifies CASSMLPGDTQYF.

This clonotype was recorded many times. The CDR3 sequence is CASSSGQGSDTQYF. Here the CDR3 DNA reads TGTGCCAGCAGCTCCGGACAGGGATCGGATACGCAGTATTTT. J is TRBJ2-3 and V is TRBV11-3, with 8 bases that match TRBD1. CDR1 SGHNT and CDR2 YENEEA come from the germline V gene. The CDR3 consists of 14 residues. J lost 6 bases, V lost 4 bases, and 6 bases had no gene match. The entire variable domain, with the rest obtained from reference TRBV11-3 and TRBJ2-3, is as follows: EAGVVQSPRYKIIEKKQPVAFWCNPISGHNTLYWYLQNLGQGPELLIRYENEEAVDDSQLPKDRFSAERLKGVDSTLKIQPAELGDSAVYLCASSSGQGSDTQYFGPGTRLTVL.

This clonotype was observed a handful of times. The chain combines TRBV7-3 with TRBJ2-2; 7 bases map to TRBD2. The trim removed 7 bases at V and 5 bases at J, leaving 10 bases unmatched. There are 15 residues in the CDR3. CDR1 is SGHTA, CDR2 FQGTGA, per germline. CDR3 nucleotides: TGTGCCAGCACCTATACCCATAGCGGGACCGGGGAGCTGTTTTTT. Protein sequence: CASTYTHSGTGELFF.

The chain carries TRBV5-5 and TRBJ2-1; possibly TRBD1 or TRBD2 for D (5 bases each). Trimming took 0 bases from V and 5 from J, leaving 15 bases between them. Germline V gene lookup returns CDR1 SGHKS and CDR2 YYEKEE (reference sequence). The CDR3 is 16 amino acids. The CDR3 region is CASSLGPGPTNNEQFF. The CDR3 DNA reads TGTGCCAGCAGCTTGGGACCGGGGCCTACCAACAATGAGCAGTTCTTC.

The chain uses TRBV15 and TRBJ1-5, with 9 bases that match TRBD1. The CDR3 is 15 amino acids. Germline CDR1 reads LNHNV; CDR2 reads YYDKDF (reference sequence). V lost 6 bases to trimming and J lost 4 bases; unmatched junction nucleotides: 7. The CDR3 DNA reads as TGTGCCACCAGTGTACAGGGGGCCCGGAATCAGCCCCAGCATTTT. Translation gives CATSVQGARNQPQHF.

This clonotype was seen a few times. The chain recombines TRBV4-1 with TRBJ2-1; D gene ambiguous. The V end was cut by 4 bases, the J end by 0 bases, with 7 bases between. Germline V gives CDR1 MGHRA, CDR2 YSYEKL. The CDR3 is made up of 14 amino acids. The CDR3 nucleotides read TGCGCCAGCAGCCGGGGTTTCTCCTACAATGAGCAGTTCTTC. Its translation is CASSRGFSYNEQFF.

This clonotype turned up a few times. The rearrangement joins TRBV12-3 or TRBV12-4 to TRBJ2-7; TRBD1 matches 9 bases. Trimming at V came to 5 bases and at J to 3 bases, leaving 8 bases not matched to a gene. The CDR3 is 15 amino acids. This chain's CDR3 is CASSLSGTGSYEQYF. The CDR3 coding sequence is TGTGCCAGCAGTCTCTCCGGGACAGGGAGCTACGAGCAGTACTTC.

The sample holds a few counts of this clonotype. This CDR3 is CASSHLFGDLGYEQYF. The DNA of the CDR3 is TGCGCCAGCAGCCATCTCTTTGGGGACCTTGGCTACGAGCAGTACTTC. The V gene is TRBV4-1, the J gene TRBJ2-7; D possibly uses TRBD1 or TRBD2 (5 bases each). From germline, CDR1 is MGHRA and CDR2 YSYEKL. Deletions cut 3 bases from V and 3 bases from J, with 18 bases between. The CDR3 has 16 residues.

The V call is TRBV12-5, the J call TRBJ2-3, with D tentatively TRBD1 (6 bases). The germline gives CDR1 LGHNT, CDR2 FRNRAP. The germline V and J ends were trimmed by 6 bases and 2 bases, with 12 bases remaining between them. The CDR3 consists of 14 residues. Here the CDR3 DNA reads TGTGCTAGTGGCTTCGGACAGATCACAGATACGCAGTATTTT. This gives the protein CASGFGQITDTQYF.

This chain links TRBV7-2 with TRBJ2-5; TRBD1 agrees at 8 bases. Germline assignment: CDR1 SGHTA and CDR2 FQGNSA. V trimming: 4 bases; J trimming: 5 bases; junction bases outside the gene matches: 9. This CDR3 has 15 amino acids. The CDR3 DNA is TGTGCCAGCAGCTCTTCAGGGGGCATGGTGGAGACCCAGTACTTC. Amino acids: CASSSSGGMVETQYF.

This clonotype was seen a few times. The CDR3 here is CSEEGLAGPRQFF. CDR3 nucleotides: TGCAGCGAGGAGGGACTAGCGGGACCGAGGCAGTTCTTC. The V gene is TRBV20-1, the J gene TRBJ2-1, with 13 bases lining up with TRBD2. Germline V CDR1 and CDR2: DFQATT, SNEGSKA (reference sequence). The CDR3 sequence is 13 residues long.

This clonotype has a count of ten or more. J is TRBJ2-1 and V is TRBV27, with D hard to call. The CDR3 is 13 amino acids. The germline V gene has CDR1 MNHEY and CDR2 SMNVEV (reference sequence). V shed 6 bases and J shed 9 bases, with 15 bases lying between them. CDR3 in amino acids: CASRAPPGLEQFF. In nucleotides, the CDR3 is TGTGCCAGCAGGGCCCCCCCGGGTCTTGAGCAGTTCTTC.

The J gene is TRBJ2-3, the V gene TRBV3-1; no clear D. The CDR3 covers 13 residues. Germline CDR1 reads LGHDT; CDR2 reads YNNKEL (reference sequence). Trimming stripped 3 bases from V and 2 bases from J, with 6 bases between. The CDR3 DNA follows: TGTGCCAGCAGCCAGGCGTACACAGATACGCAGTATTTT. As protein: CASSQAYTDTQYF.

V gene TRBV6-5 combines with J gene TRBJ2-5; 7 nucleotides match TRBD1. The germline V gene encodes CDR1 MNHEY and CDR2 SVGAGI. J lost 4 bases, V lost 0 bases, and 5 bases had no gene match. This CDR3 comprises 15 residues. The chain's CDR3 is CASSYSTTGRETQYF. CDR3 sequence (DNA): TGTGCCAGCAGTTACTCGACGACAGGGAGAGAGACCCAGTACTTC.

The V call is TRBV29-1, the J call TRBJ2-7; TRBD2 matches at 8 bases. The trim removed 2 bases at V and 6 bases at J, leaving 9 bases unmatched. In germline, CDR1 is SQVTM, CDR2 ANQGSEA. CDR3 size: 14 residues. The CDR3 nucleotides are TGCAGCGTTGAAAATCGGCTAGCGGGCGGCGAGCAGTACTTC. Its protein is CSVENRLAGGEQYF.

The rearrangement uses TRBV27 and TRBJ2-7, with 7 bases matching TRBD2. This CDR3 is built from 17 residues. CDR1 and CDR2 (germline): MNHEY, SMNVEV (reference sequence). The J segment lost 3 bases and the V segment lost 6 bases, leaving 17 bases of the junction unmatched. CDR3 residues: CASSWTRVGRSNYEQYF. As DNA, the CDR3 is TGTGCCAGCAGCTGGACTAGGGTGGGTCGGTCTAACTACGAGCAGTACTTC.

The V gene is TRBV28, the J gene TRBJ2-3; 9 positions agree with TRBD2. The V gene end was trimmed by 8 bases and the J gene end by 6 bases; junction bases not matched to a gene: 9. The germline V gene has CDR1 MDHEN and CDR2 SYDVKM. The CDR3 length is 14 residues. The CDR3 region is CASLRSGGSDTQYF. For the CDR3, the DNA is TGTGCCAGCCTCAGGAGCGGGGGGAGTGATACGCAGTATTTT. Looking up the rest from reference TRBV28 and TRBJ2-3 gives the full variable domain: DVKVTQSSRYLVKRTGEKVFLECVQDMDHENMFWYRQDPGLGLRLIYFSYDVKMKEKGDIPEGYSVSREKKERFSLILESASTNQTSMYLCASLRSGGSDTQYFGPGTRLTVL.

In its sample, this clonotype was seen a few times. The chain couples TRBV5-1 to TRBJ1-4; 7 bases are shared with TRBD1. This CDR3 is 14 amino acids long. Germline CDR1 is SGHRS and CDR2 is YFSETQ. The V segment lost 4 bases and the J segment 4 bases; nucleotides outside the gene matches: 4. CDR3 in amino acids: CASSPTGNNEKLFF. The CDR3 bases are TGCGCCAGCAGCCCGACAGGGAATAATGAAAAACTGTTTTTT.

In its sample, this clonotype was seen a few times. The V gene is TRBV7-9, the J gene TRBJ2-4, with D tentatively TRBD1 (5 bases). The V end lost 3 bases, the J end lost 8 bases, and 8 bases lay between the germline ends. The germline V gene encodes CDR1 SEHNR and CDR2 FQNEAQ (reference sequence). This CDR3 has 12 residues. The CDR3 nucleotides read TGTGCCAGCAGCTTCAGGGCCGACATTCAGTACTTC. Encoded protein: CASSFRADIQYF.

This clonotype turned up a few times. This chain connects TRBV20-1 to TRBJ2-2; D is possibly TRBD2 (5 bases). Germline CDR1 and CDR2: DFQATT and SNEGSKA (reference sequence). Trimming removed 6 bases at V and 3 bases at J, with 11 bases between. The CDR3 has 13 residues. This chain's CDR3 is CSATDGDTGELFF. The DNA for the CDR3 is TGCAGTGCGACCGACGGGGACACCGGGGAGCTGTTTTTT.

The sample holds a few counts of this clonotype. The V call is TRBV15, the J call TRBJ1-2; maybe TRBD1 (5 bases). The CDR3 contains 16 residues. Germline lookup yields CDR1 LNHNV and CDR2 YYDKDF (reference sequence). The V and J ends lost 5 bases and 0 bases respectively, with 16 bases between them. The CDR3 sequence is CATSSPGPVANYGYTF. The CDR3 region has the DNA TGTGCCACCAGCTCTCCGGGACCGGTAGCTAACTATGGCTACACCTTC.

CDR3 bases: TGTGCCAGCAGGGACGAGCGGGGTAGCACAGATACGCAGTATTTT. Its translation is CASRDERGSTDTQYF. V and J are TRBV12-3 or TRBV12-4 and TRBJ2-3; 7 bases fit TRBD2. The CDR3 consists of 15 residues. The V and J ends lost 6 bases and 0 bases, in that order; junction bases with no gene match: 6.

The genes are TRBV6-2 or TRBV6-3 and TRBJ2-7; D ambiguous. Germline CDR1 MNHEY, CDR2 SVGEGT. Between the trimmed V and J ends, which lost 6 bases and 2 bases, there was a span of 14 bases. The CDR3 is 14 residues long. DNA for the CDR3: TGTGCCAGCAGCCTACAAGGACCCACCTACGAGCAGTACTTC. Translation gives CASSLQGPTYEQYF.